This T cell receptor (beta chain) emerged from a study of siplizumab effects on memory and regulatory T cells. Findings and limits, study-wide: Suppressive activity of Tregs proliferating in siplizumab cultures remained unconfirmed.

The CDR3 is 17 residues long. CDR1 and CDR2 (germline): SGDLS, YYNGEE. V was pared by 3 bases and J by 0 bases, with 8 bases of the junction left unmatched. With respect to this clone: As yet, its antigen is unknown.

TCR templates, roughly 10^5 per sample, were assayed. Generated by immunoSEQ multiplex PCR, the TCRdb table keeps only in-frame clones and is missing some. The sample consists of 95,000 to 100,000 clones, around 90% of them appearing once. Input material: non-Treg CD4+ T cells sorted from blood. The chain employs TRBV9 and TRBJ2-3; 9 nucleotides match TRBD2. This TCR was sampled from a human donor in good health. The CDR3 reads CASSAVLAGSSTDTQYF. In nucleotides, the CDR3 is TGTGCCAGCAGCGCCGTACTAGCGGGTTCTAGCACAGATACGCAGTATTTT.